This TCR beta chain was profiled in a study of cytomegalovirus exposure and HLA in healthy donors. In the study overall: In an early release, HLA-typed donors contributed tens of millions of unique TCR sequences.

Germline CDR1 SNHLY, CDR2 FYNNEI. This CDR3 spans 11 amino acids. V lost 5 bases and J 7 bases, leaving 9 bases between the germline ends. In regard to this clone: Its antigen is undetermined.

Primers included in the PCR were 60 Vbeta and 13 Jbeta primers. Repertoires were generated with immunoSEQ multiplex PCR, while TCRdb's copy carries only in-frame clones and drops some. The sample lists roughly 140,000 clones; approximately 78% were seen once. Notes on the study in general: Later on, an analysis found that several of the most significant clusters appeared to be linked to common viral pathogens, which included parvovirus B19. Prediction of most subjects' HLA-A and HLA-B alleles by TCR beta sequences was reportedly accurate. Roughly 170 TCR beta chains were listed as cytomegalovirus-associated.

This sequence originates from a man aged 35 to 55 in good health and CMV-seropositive. This chain connects TRBV2 to TRBJ2-7; the D is unclear. Material: PBMCs. CDR3 residues: CASSSLREQYF. The CDR3 coding sequence is TGTGCCAGCAGTAGTCTACGGGAGCAGTACTTC.